This T cell receptor beta chain was identified in a study of T cells in Graves' hyperthyroidism and ophthalmopathy. The CDR3 regions of TCR beta were amplified from RNA transcripts. The HTBI primer set was used in a first-round RT-PCR of the TCR CDR3. TCRdb re-called the multiplex PCR reads with MiXCR, one entry per CDR3 protein. The sample consists of fewer than 400,000 distinct CDR3 sequences, roughly 14% of them appearing once. Uncontrolled infection, other autoimmune disease, pregnancy and lactation each barred patients from inclusion. Material for sequencing was blood. This clonotype originated in a woman aged 18-30 years with Graves' hyperthyroidism that later progressed to Graves' ophthalmopathy.

The chain's CDR3 is CASSSAGTSDETQYF. The CDR3 nucleotides read TGTGCCAGCAGCTCCGCCGGGACTAGCGATGAGACCCAGTACTTC. V gene TRBV9 combines with J gene TRBJ2-5; 10 bases agree with TRBD2. The V segment lost 4 bases and the J segment 5 bases; nucleotides outside the gene matches: 8. The CDR3 is 15 amino acids. The germline CDR1 and CDR2 sequences are SGDLS and YYNGEE.